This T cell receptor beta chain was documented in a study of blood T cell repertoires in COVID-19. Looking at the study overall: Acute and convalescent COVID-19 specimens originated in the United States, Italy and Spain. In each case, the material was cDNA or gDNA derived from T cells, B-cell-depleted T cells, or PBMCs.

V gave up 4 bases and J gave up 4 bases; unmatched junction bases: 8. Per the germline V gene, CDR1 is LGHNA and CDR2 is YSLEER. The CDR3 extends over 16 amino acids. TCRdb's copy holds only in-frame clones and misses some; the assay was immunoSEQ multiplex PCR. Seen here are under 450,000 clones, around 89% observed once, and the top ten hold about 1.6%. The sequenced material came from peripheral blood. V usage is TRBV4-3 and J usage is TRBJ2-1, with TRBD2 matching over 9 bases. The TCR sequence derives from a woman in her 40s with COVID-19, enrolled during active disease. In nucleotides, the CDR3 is TGCGCCAGCAGCCGTCGGGGTAGCGGGGGATACAATGAGCAGTTCTTC. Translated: CASSRRGSGGYNEQFF.